The rows below give T cell receptor beta chains drawn from one sample of a study of cytomegalovirus exposure and HLA in healthy donors. Clones were read by immunoSEQ multiplex PCR, and TCRdb kept only the in-frame ones, dropping some. The sample includes 95,000 to 150,000 clones, 66% of them seen just once. The sequencing input was PBMCs. Receptor source: a man between 18 and 29 years old in good health and CMV-seronegative. Each CDR3 is given with its conserved first and last residue. A D gene is named only where the DNA matches it firmly.

V gene	D gene	J gene	CDR3 protein
TRBV25-1	NA	TRBJ2-7	CASSLGRYEQYF
TRBV6-1	NA	TRBJ1-4	CASSEEVGGAEKLFF
TRBV19	NA	TRBJ1-2	CASNKGHLYGYTF
TRBV2	TRBD1	TRBJ2-5	CASRFNPGTGGMETQYF
TRBV19	NA	TRBJ2-7	CASSGSSDEQYF
TRBV4-3	NA	TRBJ2-7	CASSQEGGEQYF
TRBV19	NA	TRBJ2-7	CASSIDLRTAYEQYF
TRBV6-6	NA	TRBJ1-2	CASTSDSSYGYTF
TRBV18	NA	TRBJ1-3	CASSPGASSGNTIYF
TRBV5-1	NA	TRBJ1-1	CASSLVVGGTEAFF
TRBV11-1	NA	TRBJ1-1	CASTMLDPRTEAFF
TRBV10-1	TRBD2	TRBJ2-7	CASSGQRGAYEQYF
TRBV19	TRBD2	TRBJ2-7	CASSTRTSGRAYPYEQYF
TRBV10-3	TRBD1	TRBJ1-6	CAISAMLQGTVNSPLHF
TRBV6-1	NA	TRBJ1-5	CASSLSDNQPQHF
TRBV5-1	TRBD1	TRBJ1-2	CASSTRPGTGSYGYTF
TRBV7-8	NA	TRBJ2-5	CASSQGLQETQYF
TRBV9	NA	TRBJ1-1	CASSTGKTHREAFF
TRBV19	NA	TRBJ1-5	CASSIPAGREQPQHF
TRBV15	NA	TRBJ1-2	CATSRGRGRLRGYTF
TRBV14	TRBD2	TRBJ2-1	CASSQSLKTSGVGNEQFF
TRBV5-4	NA	TRBJ2-7	CASSLVDSSYEQYF
TRBV2	NA	TRBJ2-5	CASSGLTQETQYF
TRBV5-1	NA	TRBJ1-4	CASRETGSTNEKLFF
TRBV6-1	NA	TRBJ1-4	CASSEWPGFSSNEKLFF
TRBV7-3	TRBD1	TRBJ1-1	CASSLTGGSNTEAFF
TRBV18	NA	TRBJ2-3	CASSLPGTDTQYF
TRBV29-1	TRBD2	TRBJ2-1	CSVGLAEGNEQFF
TRBV9	NA	TRBJ1-5	CASSTQGSSNQPQHF
TRBV28	NA	TRBJ2-7	CASSPPGYEQYF